A selection of T cell receptor beta chains follows, all from one sample in a study of regulatory T cells in long-lasting Graves disease. TCRdb passed the multiplex PCR reads through MiXCR, listing each CDR3 protein once. The data hold about 440,000 distinct CDR3 sequences, with under 15% observed a single time. The same specimen was also included in a second study, on T cells in Graves' hyperthyroidism and ophthalmopathy.

This material consisted of peripheral blood mononuclear cells (PBMCs), taken at new diagnosis, from a patient treated with antithyroid drugs. The receptors stem from a woman aged 25 to 39 with Graves disease. The CDR3 runs from the conserved cysteine through the conserved F or W. Fields, in order: clone size, V gene, J gene, CDR3 length, D gene, CDR3 protein, CDR3 DNA. A D gene is named only where the DNA matches it firmly. The size field is filled for only some rows; it gives once, few, many or a size class.

.,TRBV29-1,TRBJ1-5,11,TRBD1,CSVEVTGTQHF,TGCAGCGTTGAAGTGACAGGGACCCAGCATTTT
few,TRBV12-3/TRBV12-4,TRBJ2-1,14,TRBD1,CASSLEAGGNEQFF,TGTGCCAGCAGTTTAGAGGCAGGGGGCAATGAGCAGTTCTTC
few,TRBV30,TRBJ1-1,13,.,CAWDPGRGTEAFF,TGTGCCTGGGATCCGGGGAGAGGGACTGAAGCTTTCTTT
few,TRBV7-9,TRBJ1-5,15,.,CASSLTGPGNQPQHF,TGCGCCAGCAGCCTAACCGGCCCGGGGAATCAGCCCCAGCATTTT
many,TRBV24-1,TRBJ2-7,15,TRBD1,CATSDPGTGSYEQYF,TGTGCCACCAGTGATCCCGGGACAGGGTCCTACGAGCAGTACTTC
few,TRBV7-2,TRBJ2-2,14,TRBD1,CASSSTGVSGELFF,TGTGCCAGCAGCTCAACAGGGGTTTCCGGGGAGCTGTTTTTT
few,TRBV18,TRBJ2-2,14,.,CASSPFSSTGELFF,TGTGCCAGCTCACCATTTTCCTCCACCGGGGAGCTGTTTTTT
many,TRBV19,TRBJ2-1,18,TRBD2,CASSVWGLAVSSYNEQFF,TGTGCCAGTAGCGTCTGGGGACTAGCGGTTAGCTCCTACAATGAGCAGTTCTTC
.,TRBV6-5,TRBJ2-3,14,.,CASSYGLDVDTQYF,TGTGCCAGCAGTTACGGTCTCGATGTGGATACGCAGTATTTT
few,TRBV6-1,TRBJ2-7,13,TRBD2,CASSETSGTEQYF,TGTGCCAGCAGTGAAACTAGCGGGACCGAGCAGTACTTC
.,TRBV7-9,TRBJ2-6,18,TRBD1,CASSFTGAFFSGANVLTF,TGTGCCAGCAGCTTTACAGGGGCCTTTTTCTCTGGGGCCAACGTCCTGACTTTC
many,TRBV5-1,TRBJ1-1,16,TRBD1,CASSYHPTGTNTEAFF,TGCGCCAGCAGCTACCATCCGACAGGGACGAACACTGAAGCTTTCTTT